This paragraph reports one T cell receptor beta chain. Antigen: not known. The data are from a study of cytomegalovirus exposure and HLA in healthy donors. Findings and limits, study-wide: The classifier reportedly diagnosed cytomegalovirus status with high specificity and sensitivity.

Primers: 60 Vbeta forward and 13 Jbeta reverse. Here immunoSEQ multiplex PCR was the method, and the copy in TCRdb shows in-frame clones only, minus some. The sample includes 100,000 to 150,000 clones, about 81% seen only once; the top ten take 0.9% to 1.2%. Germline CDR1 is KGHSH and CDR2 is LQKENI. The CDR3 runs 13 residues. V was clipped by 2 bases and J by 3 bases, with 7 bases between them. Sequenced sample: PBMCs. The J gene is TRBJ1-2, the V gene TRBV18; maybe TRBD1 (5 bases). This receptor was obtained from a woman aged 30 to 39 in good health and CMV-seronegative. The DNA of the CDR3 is TGTGCCAGCTCACCAGAGACAGACTATGGCTACACCTTC. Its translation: CASSPETDYGYTF.